One sample yielded the 26 T cell receptor beta chains listed below, sequenced in a study of blood T cell repertoires in COVID-19. Clones were sequenced by immunoSEQ multiplex PCR, and TCRdb holds only the in-frame ones, with some missing. The table records about 95,000 clones, roughly 79% of them present only once. Sequenced sample: peripheral blood. The source is a man at least 80 years old with COVID-19, enrolled during active disease.

This clone was detected only a few times. V usage is TRBV6-1 and J usage is TRBJ1-4; TRBD1 might be the D (5 bases). V lost 2 bases, J lost 8 bases, and 15 bases lay in between. The CDR3 covers 15 residues. CDR1 is MNHNS and CDR2 is SASEGT in the germline V gene. This CDR3 reads CASSELAGLREKLFF. CDR3 coding DNA: TGTGCCAGCAGTGAATTGGCAGGGTTAAGGGAAAAACTGTTTTTT.

This clone was picked up one time. V is TRBV7-8 and J is TRBJ2-7; the match to TRBD2 covers 14 bases. Trimming at V came to 4 bases and at J to 4 bases, leaving 3 bases not matched to a gene. The CDR3 runs 15 residues. The V gene's germline CDR1 is SGHVS and CDR2 FQNEAQ. CDR3 in amino acids: CASSWTSGRKYEQYF. CDR3 DNA sequence: TGTGCCAGCAGCTGGACTAGCGGGAGGAAGTACGAGCAGTACTTC.

The count of this clone is one. V gene TRBV13 combines with J gene TRBJ2-3, with 8 bases matching TRBD2. The CDR3 loop spans 14 amino acids. Germline trimming cut 3 bases from V and 5 bases from J; bases unmatched to any gene: 4. Per germline, CDR1 PRHDT and CDR2 FYEKMQ (reference sequence). In nucleotides, the CDR3 is TGTGCCAGCAGCTTCCGGAGCGGGAGAGATACGCAGTATTTT. Its translation: CASSFRSGRDTQYF.

In this sample, this clone turned up once. The J gene is TRBJ1-1, the V gene TRBV2, with TRBD1 identical over 7 bases. V trimming: 4 bases; J trimming: 4 bases; junction bases outside the gene matches: 6. This CDR3 region has 14 residues. Germline CDR1 is SNHLY and CDR2 is FYNNEI. The CDR3 reads CASSGDRSSTEAFF. The CDR3 DNA sequence: TGTGCCAGCAGTGGGGACAGAAGTTCCACTGAAGCTTTCTTT.

The chain uses TRBV30 and TRBJ1-6, with 7 nucleotides matching TRBD1. The CDR3 is 14 amino acids. CDR1 and CDR2 from the germline V gene are GTSNPN and SVGIG (reference sequence). Trimming cost V 3 bases and J 14 bases; bases outside gene matches: 13. CDR3 region: CAWSRQGVGKTLHF. The CDR3 nucleotides read TGTGCCTGGAGCAGACAGGGTGTCGGGAAAACCCTCCACTTT.

V usage is TRBV6-6 and J usage is TRBJ2-2; 9 nucleotides line up with TRBD2. V was clipped by 7 bases and J by 1 base; unmatched bases: 7. The V gene's germline CDR1 is MNHNY and CDR2 SVGAGI (reference sequence). The CDR3 is made up of 16 amino acids. DNA of the CDR3: TGTGCCAGCACCAAGGGAGCGGGGGGGAACACCGGGGAGCTGTTTTTT. It translates to CASTKGAGGNTGELFF.

In DNA form, the CDR3 reads TGTGCCAGTAGGAGGGAGGGGGTGTGGTTCTTC. Protein sequence: CASRREGVWFF. The rearrangement uses TRBV19 and TRBJ2-1, with D perhaps matching TRBD2 (7 bases). The V gene lost 6 bases and the J gene lost 15 bases, with 15 bases spanning the gap. This CDR3 has 11 residues. Germline V gives CDR1 LNHDA, CDR2 SQIVND (reference sequence).

CDR3 DNA: TGTGCCAGCAGTCGGGCCCGGGAGGTTGAAGCTTTCTTT. It translates to CASSRAREVEAFF. The V call is TRBV6-5, the J call TRBJ1-1; D is ambiguous. The germline V gene encodes CDR1 MNHEY and CDR2 SVGAGI. The CDR3 has 13 residues. Trimming removed 5 bases from V and 7 bases from J, with 14 bases in between.

This chain joins TRBV5-6 and TRBJ1-1; a possible D gene is TRBD1 (6 bases). This CDR3 contains 13 residues. CDR1 and CDR2 from the germline V gene are SGHDT and YYEEEE. V was trimmed by 4 bases and J by 5 bases, leaving 12 bases between them. As DNA, the CDR3 is TGTGCCAGCAGCATTTACAGGGTTACTGAAGCTTTCTTT. Translated: CASSIYRVTEAFF.

V gene TRBV10-1 combines with J gene TRBJ2-5, with D perhaps matching TRBD1 (6 bases). CDR1 is WNHNN, CDR2 SYGVQD, per germline (reference sequence). The CDR3 is 13 residues long. V lost 4 bases, J lost 5 bases, and 11 bases lay in between. The chain's CDR3 is CASSAGQRETQYF. The CDR3 DNA sequence: TGCGCCAGCAGTGCTGGACAGAGGGAGACCCAGTACTTC.

This chain connects TRBV6-6 to TRBJ2-7; 7 bases align to TRBD1. The junction had 5 bases not matched to a gene; V was cut back by 6 bases and J by 0 bases. Germline CDR1 is MNHNY and CDR2 is SVGAGI (reference sequence). This CDR3 contains 14 residues. The CDR3 loop is CASRGQGDSYEQYF. The CDR3 coding sequence is TGTGCCAGCAGAGGGCAGGGGGACTCCTACGAGCAGTACTTC.

The chain joins TRBV11-2 to TRBJ1-5; no clear D. This CDR3 is built from 13 residues. Looked up from germline, CDR1 is SGHAT and CDR2 is FQNNGV. V was cut by 5 bases and J by 4 bases, with 9 bases left in between. The CDR3 sequence is CASSLYRNQPQHF. In DNA, the CDR3 is TGTGCCAGCAGCCTGTACAGAAATCAGCCCCAGCATTTT.

The CDR3 DNA reads as TGTGCCAGCAGTTTAAGGGGGACAGGGGGGTCTGGAAACACCATATATTTT. Translating gives CASSLRGTGGSGNTIYF. The chain has TRBV27 and TRBJ1-3, with 11 bases that match TRBD1. The V and J ends lost 2 bases and 1 base, in that order; junction bases with no gene match: 4. This CDR3 contains 17 residues. CDR1 is MNHEY and CDR2 is SMNVEV in the germline V gene (reference sequence).

The V call is TRBV19, the J call TRBJ2-1; TRBD2 matches 7 bases. The CDR3 consists of 16 residues. The V and J ends lost 2 bases and 5 bases, in that order; junction bases with no gene match: 9. CDR1 and CDR2 (germline): LNHDA, SQIVND (reference sequence). This CDR3 reads CASSILPGGFHNEQFF. The CDR3 DNA is TGTGCCAGTAGTATATTGCCGGGAGGTTTCCACAATGAGCAGTTCTTC.

The V call is TRBV7-3, the J call TRBJ1-2; 9 nucleotides align to TRBD1. CDR3 length: 17 residues. The germline V gene encodes CDR1 SGHTA and CDR2 FQGTGA. Germline trimming cut 4 bases from V and 0 bases from J; bases unmatched to any gene: 9. The CDR3 reads CASSSGQGMTPNYGYTF. CDR3 bases: TGTGCCAGCAGCTCCGGACAGGGGATGACGCCTAACTATGGCTACACCTTC.

The rearrangement joins TRBV28 to TRBJ1-1; possibly TRBD1 for D (5 bases). The V end lost 2 bases, the J end lost 1 base, and 8 bases lay between the germline ends. The CDR3 contains 14 residues. Germline V gene sequence: CDR1 MDHEN, CDR2 SYDVKM. The CDR3 loop is CASSLGASNTEAFF. Written as DNA, the CDR3 is TGTGCCAGCAGTTTAGGGGCCTCGAACACTGAAGCTTTCTTT.

This chain uses TRBV5-4 with TRBJ2-3, with TRBD2 matching over 14 bases. The V gene's germline CDR1 is SGHNT and CDR2 YYREEE (reference sequence). V lost 3 bases, J lost 2 bases, and 2 bases stayed unmatched. The CDR3 is 16 amino acids. CDR3 sequence reads: CASSSGLAGDTDTQYF. CDR3 nucleotide sequence: TGTGCCAGCAGCTCGGGACTAGCGGGAGACACAGATACGCAGTATTTT.

This sequence joins TRBV19 and TRBJ1-5; D remains ambiguous. Per germline, CDR1 LNHDA and CDR2 SQIVND (reference sequence). V was shortened by 6 bases and J by 7 bases, with 13 bases between the two germline ends. CDR3 length equals 13 residues. This CDR3 is CASSAQGGQPQHF. CDR3 in DNA: TGTGCCAGTAGCGCACAAGGAGGCCAGCCCCAGCATTTT.

The genes are TRBV5-4 and TRBJ2-2, with D unresolved. V lost 2 bases to trimming and J lost 0 bases, with 11 bases between them. The CDR3 has 16 residues. Looked up from germline, CDR1 is SGHNT and CDR2 is YYREEE (reference sequence). CDR3: CASSFNPQTNTGELFF. The CDR3 DNA reads as TGTGCCAGCAGCTTTAACCCACAGACGAACACCGGGGAGCTGTTTTTT.

The J gene is TRBJ2-1, the V gene TRBV30, with TRBD1 matching over 10 bases. The CDR3 sequence is 15 residues long. V dropped 4 bases and J dropped 6; count of bases not matched to a gene: 9. Per the germline V gene, CDR1 is GTSNPN and CDR2 is SVGIG (reference sequence). The CDR3 bases are TGTGCCTGGACGCGACAGGGGGCGCGGGGCAATGAGCAGTTCTTC. Translated: CAWTRQGARGNEQFF.

This clone was found a few times. The chain uses TRBV11-2 and TRBJ2-2; 15 positions match TRBD2. V gave up 3 bases and J gave up 4 bases; unmatched junction bases: 6. The CDR3 spans 18 residues. CDR1 and CDR2 from the germline V gene are SGHAT and FQNNGV. The CDR3 bases are TGTGCCAGCAGCTTTGGACTAGCGGGGGGGCAAGGCACCGGGGAGCTGTTTTTT. This translates into CASSFGLAGGQGTGELFF.

V usage is TRBV29-1 and J usage is TRBJ1-2; 11 bases map to TRBD1. Unmatched junction bases numbered 9, after V lost 2 bases and J lost 13 bases. Germline V gives CDR1 SQVTM, CDR2 ANQGSEA. The CDR3 has 13 amino acids. The CDR3 protein is CSVECGDRGSCTF. The CDR3 DNA is TGCAGCGTTGAATGCGGGGACAGGGGGTCCTGCACCTTC. The variable domain in full, with the rest retrieved from reference TRBV29-1 and TRBJ1-2, is SAVISQKPSRDICQRGTSLTIQCQVDSQVTMMFWYRQQPGQSLTLIATANQGSEATYESGFVIDKFPISRPNLTFSTLTVSNMSPEDSSIYLCSVECGDRGSCTFGSGTRLTVV.

This chain connects TRBV29-1 to TRBJ2-1; D possibly corresponds to TRBD2 (5 bases). From germline, CDR1 is SQVTM and CDR2 ANQGSEA. The CDR3 is 14 residues long. The V and J ends lost 4 bases and 0 bases respectively, with 10 bases between them. Written as DNA, the CDR3 is TGCAGCGTTGGAGGCGGACTCTCCTACAATGAGCAGTTCTTC. Protein product: CSVGGGLSYNEQFF.

The chain has TRBV12-3 or TRBV12-4 and TRBJ2-5; unclear D gene. The CDR3 consists of 11 residues. The ends were cut back, 3 bases at V and 5 bases at J, with 4 bases in the middle. The CDR3 loop reads CASSFGETQYF. CDR3 nucleotide sequence: TGTGCCAGCAGTTTCGGGGAGACCCAGTACTTC.

The V call is TRBV4-2, the J call TRBJ1-5; tentatively, D is TRBD1 (6 bases). The germline V gene has CDR1 LGHNA and CDR2 YNFKEQ. V lost 3 bases and J 4 bases, leaving 16 bases between the germline ends. The CDR3 extends over 16 amino acids. CDR3 residues: CASSQTGRGANQPQHF. The CDR3 DNA reads TGTGCCAGCAGCCAGACGGGACGGGGGGCAAATCAGCCCCAGCATTTT.

The chain uses TRBV29-1 and TRBJ2-1, with a possible D match to TRBD1 (6 bases). The germline V and J ends were trimmed by 4 bases and 2 bases, with 12 bases remaining between them. Germline V gene lookup returns CDR1 SQVTM and CDR2 ANQGSEA. The CDR3 extends over 14 amino acids. The CDR3 protein is CSVVAQGAYNEQFF. In DNA, the CDR3 is TGCAGCGTTGTCGCACAGGGTGCCTACAATGAGCAGTTCTTC.